This T cell receptor beta chain was profiled in a study of T cell repertoires in cytomegalovirus infection (dated by TCRdb to between 2018 and 2021). Context from the whole study: Alongside well-studied HLA-B-restricted epitopes, the peptide stimulations were aimed at recently identified HLA-C-restricted CMV epitopes, whose presentation resists viral immunomodulation. Donor HLA type was relevant to the analysis, because carriage of CMV infection together with the matching HLA type was indicated by public TCR beta signatures. Broad study findings and their caveats: In both this cohort and an independent roughly 330-donor cohort, the cumulative frequency of public TCR beta family members distinguished carriers of CMV infection plus the relevant HLA type. In the ex vivo response, HLA-C-restricted CMV-specific TCR beta clonotypes were dominant, and in two of eight donors the single most frequent clonotype came from this HLA-C-restricted group.

This specimen's treatment or condition label, per the study, means: in vitro stimulation with specific CMV peptide epitopes to enrich CMV-specific T cells. Sequenced on an Illumina HiSeq 1500. TCRdb took the public reads, trimmed them with fastp at Q25, ran MiXCR for clone calling and kept in-frame beta chains. Here each entry gathers all rows of one CDR3 protein and keeps the most common genes and DNA. The table for this sample lists roughly 920,000 distinct CDR3 sequences; less than 40% of them were counted only once. About 14% of the sample is held by the ten biggest clonotypes. V and J are truncated by 1 base and 7 bases respectively, leaving an intervening sequence of 7 bases. Via the germline V gene, CDR1 is SGHVS and CDR2 FQNEAQ. The CDR3, cysteine through phenylalanine, is 13 amino acids long. The read is trimmed to its CDR3 DNA, 39 bases read in frame from base 1. This clonotype was seen many times. The target of this receptor is not known. No much larger clone is present one base from it, and per-base qualities are unavailable.

The rearrangement joined TRBV7-8 to TRBJ1-4; no D segment can be confidently identified. This clonotype originated in a human donor in good health (CMV status not recorded). Some clones in this sample may be carry-over from other donors' samples. The source material was cultured CD8+ T cells from PBMCs, sampled from culture after CMV antigen stimulation. The CDR3: CASSLGSFEKLFF. The DNA sequence is TGTGCCAGCAGCTTAGGATCATTTGAAAAACTGTTTTTT.